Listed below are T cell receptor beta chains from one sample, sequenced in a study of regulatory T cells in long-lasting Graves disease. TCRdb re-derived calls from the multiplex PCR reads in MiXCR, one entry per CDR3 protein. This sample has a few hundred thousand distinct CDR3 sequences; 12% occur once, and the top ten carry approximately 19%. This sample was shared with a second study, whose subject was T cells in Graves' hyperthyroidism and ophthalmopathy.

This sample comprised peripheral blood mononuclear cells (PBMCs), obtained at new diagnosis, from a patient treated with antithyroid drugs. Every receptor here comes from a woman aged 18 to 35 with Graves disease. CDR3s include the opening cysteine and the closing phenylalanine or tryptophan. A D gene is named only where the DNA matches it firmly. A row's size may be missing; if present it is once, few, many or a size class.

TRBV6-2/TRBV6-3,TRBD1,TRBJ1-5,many,TGTGCCAGCAGCCCCGGGACAGGGGGAGGTAATCAGCCCCAGCATTTT,CASSPGTGGGNQPQHF
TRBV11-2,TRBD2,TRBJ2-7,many,TGTGCCAGCAGCTTAGCCGGGACTAGCGGGGCCTACGAGCAGTACTTC,CASSLAGTSGAYEQYF
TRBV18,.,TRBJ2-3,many,TGTGCCAGCTCACCACGTGGGTATTGGACAGATACGCAGTATTTT,CASSPRGYWTDTQYF
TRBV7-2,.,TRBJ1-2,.,TGTGCCAGCAGCCGAGTCCGGGGGAAGGGCTATGGCTACACCTTC,CASSRVRGKGYGYTF
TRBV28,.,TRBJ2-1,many,TGTGCCACCACTGCCTTTACAGGTGGGGCCTACAATGAGCAGTTCTTC,CATTAFTGGAYNEQFF
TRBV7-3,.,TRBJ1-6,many,TGTGCCAGCAGCCCCTCCCCTACGTATGGCGCACCCCTCCACTTT,CASSPSPTYGAPLHF
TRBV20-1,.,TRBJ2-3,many,TGCAGTGCTAGAGTTGGCAGTGGGGCGCAGTATTTT,CSARVGSGAQYF
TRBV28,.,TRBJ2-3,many,TGTGCCAGCAGTGAGCGGAGTGGTACAGATACGCAGTATTTT,CASSERSGTDTQYF
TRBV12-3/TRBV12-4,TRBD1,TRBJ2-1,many,TGTGCCAGCAGTTTATCCGAATGGGATATGACAGGGAGTGGTATTTACAATGAGCAGTTCTTC,CASSLSEWDMTGSGIYNEQFF
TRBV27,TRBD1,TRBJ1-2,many,TGTGCCAGCAGTTATAAGTCGACAGGGGGGCACTATGGCTACACCTTC,CASSYKSTGGHYGYTF
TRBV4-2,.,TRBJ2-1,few,TGTGCCAGCAGCCAAGAAGGCGGGGGCGATGAGCAGTTCTTC,CASSQEGGGDEQFF
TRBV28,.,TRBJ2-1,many,TGTGCCAGCAGTTCATCAGGGGACGGCACGATGGGCAATGAGCAGTTCTTC,CASSSSGDGTMGNEQFF
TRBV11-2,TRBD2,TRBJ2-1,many,TGTGCCAGCAGCTCCTCGGCGGGGGGAGATCCCTATGACTCCTACAATGAGCAGTTCTTC,CASSSSAGGDPYDSYNEQFF
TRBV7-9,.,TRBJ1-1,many,TGTGCCAGCAGCTTAGAGGGAGGGCCGAACACTGAAGCTTTCTTT,CASSLEGGPNTEAFF
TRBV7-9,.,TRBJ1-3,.,TGTGCCAGCAGCAAAGGGACGACTGGAAACACCATATATTTT,CASSKGTTGNTIYF
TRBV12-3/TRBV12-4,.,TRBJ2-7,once,TGTGCCAGCAGTTGGGGGAGCTCCTGCGAGCAGTACTTC,CASSWGSSCEQYF
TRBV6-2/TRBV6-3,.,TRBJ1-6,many,TGTGCCAGCAGGAGAGATTCACCCCTCCACTTT,CASRRDSPLHF
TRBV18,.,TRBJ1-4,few,TGTGCCAGCTTCTTCAGTGCCGGAACTAATGAAAAACTGTTTTTT,CASFFSAGTNEKLFF
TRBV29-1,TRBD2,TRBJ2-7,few,TGCAGCGTTGAATCAGGGACTAGCGCGTCCTACGAGCAGTACTTC,CSVESGTSASYEQYF
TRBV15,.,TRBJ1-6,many,TGTGCCACCAGCAGCGGACCGAGCTCCTATAATTCACCCCTCCACTTT,CATSSGPSSYNSPLHF
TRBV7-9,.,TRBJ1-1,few,TGTGCCAGTCTAAATGGGTACTCGGAGAACACTGAAGCTTTCTTT,CASLNGYSENTEAFF
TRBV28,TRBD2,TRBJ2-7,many,TGTGCCAGCAGTCCATCCGGGACTAGCGGGATTCGGTCCTACGAGCAGTACTTC,CASSPSGTSGIRSYEQYF
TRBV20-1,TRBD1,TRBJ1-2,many,TGCAGTGCTAGTCGGACAGGGAACTATGGCTACACCTTC,CSASRTGNYGYTF
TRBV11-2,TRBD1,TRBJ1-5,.,TGTGCCAGCAGCTTAGGGACAGGGGAAAATCAGCCCCAGCATTTT,CASSLGTGENQPQHF
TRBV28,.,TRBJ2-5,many,TGTGCCAGCAGATGGGGACCCGGGATAGGTCAGACCCAGTACTTC,CASRWGPGIGQTQYF
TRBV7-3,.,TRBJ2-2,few,TGTGCCAGCAGCCCTGGACCCGGCGGTGGCGGGGAGCTGTTTTTT,CASSPGPGGGGELFF
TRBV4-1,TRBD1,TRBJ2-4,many,TGCGCCAGCAGCCAAGGACAGGGGGCTTTTTACATTCAGTACTTC,CASSQGQGAFYIQYF
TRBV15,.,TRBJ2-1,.,TGTGCCACCAGCAGAGAGGGCAATGAGCAGTTCTTC,CATSREGNEQFF
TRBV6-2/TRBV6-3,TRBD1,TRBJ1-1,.,TGTGCCAGCAGACCTCGGACAGGGCTTGTGGGGAACACTGAAGCTTTCTTT,CASRPRTGLVGNTEAFF
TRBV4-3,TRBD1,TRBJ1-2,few,TGCGCCAGCAGCCAGGGCAGGGGGTACTATGGCTACACCTTC,CASSQGRGYYGYTF
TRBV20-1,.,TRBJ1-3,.,TGCAGTGCTAGGTTGTCAGGTAGCTCTGGAAACACCATATATTTT,CSARLSGSSGNTIYF
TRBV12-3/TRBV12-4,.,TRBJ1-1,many,TGTGCCAGCACCCTGCAATCTATGGTCACTGAAGCTTTCTTT,CASTLQSMVTEAFF
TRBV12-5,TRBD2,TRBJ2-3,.,TGTGCTAGTGGTTTATTCGGACTAGCGGGGGGCACAGATACGCAGTATTTT,CASGLFGLAGGTDTQYF
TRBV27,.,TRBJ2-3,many,TGTGCCAGCAGCACCCGGACCTTAGCTCGCACAGATACGCAGTATTTT,CASSTRTLARTDTQYF
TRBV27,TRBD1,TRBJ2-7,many,TGTGCCAGCAGCCTACGACAGGGGGCTGTATACGAGCAGTACTTC,CASSLRQGAVYEQYF
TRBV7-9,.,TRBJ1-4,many,TGTGCCAGCAGCTTCGACAAACAGGCCTTAAATGAAAAACTGTTTTTT,CASSFDKQALNEKLFF
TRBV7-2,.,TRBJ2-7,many,TGTGCCAGCAGCTTAGCGTCCAATACTATCGGCTACGAGCAGTACTTC,CASSLASNTIGYEQYF
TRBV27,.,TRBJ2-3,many,TGTGCCAGCAATGGCCGCCGGGTTCCGTCCCGCACAGATACGCAGTATTTT,CASNGRRVPSRTDTQYF
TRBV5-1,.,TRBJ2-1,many,TGCGCCAGCAGCTTCGGGGTTAACAATGAGCAGTTCTTC,CASSFGVNNEQFF
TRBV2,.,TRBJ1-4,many,TGTGCCAGCAGACCCACGGATGCAACTAATGAAAAACTGTTTTTT,CASRPTDATNEKLFF
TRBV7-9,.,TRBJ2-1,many,TGTGCCAGCAGCTTTCGGGTGGCTAACAATGAGCAGTTCTTC,CASSFRVANNEQFF
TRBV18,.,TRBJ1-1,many,TGTGCCAGCTCGCCTAACCAGGAGGGCAGAGCTTTCTTT,CASSPNQEGRAFF
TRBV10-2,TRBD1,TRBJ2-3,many,TGCGCCAGCAGTGGAGGGGGCTCTGGCACAGATACGCAGTATTTT,CASSGGGSGTDTQYF
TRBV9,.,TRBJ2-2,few,TGTGCCAGCAGCGAAGGGACACTAACCGGGGAGCTGTTTTTT,CASSEGTLTGELFF
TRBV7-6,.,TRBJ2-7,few,TGTGCCAGCAGCCCCCCCTGGGGGGAGCAGTACTTC,CASSPPWGEQYF
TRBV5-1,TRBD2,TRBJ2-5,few,TGCGCCAGCAGCTCGGGAGGCCCTAAAGAGACCCAGTACTTC,CASSSGGPKETQYF
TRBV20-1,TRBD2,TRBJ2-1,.,TGCAGTGCTAGAGACAGCGGGAGGGCCTACAATGAGCAGCTCTTC,CSARDSGRAYNEQLF
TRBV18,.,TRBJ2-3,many,TGTGCCAGCTCACGGTCTAGCACAGATACGCAGTATTTT,CASSRSSTDTQYF
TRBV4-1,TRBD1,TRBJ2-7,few,TGCGCCAGCAGCCAAGATCCGGGACAGGGGACTATCGGCGAGCAGTACTTC,CASSQDPGQGTIGEQYF
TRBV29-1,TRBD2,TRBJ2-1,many,TGCAGCGTTGGAGGCGGGAGGGCCAGGTCCTACAATGAGCAGTTCTTC,CSVGGGRARSYNEQFF
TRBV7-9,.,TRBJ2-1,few,TGTGCCAGCAGCTCAATTCCAGAGACGGGTTATGAGCAGTTCTTC,CASSSIPETGYEQFF
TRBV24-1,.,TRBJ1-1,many,TGTGCCACCAGTACCGGGCCCTTGAACACTGAAGCTTTCTTT,CATSTGPLNTEAFF
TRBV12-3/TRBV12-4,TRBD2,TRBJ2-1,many,TGTGCCAGCAGGCGGAGGGAGGGCAGGGACGATGAGCAGTTCTTC,CASRRREGRDDEQFF
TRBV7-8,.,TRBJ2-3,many,TGTGCCAGCAGCTTAAGGGCAGGGCCGGCAGATACGCAGTATTTT,CASSLRAGPADTQYF